The rows below give T cell receptor beta chains drawn from one sample of a study of blood T cells in healthy people across ages. Via MiXCR, TCRdb re-called the 5' RACE reads, giving one row per CDR3 protein. Of approximately 780,000 distinct CDR3 sequences in the sample, approximately 24% were seen once. These data also featured in a second study, about T cells of mothers and their children.

The sequencing sample was made of blood. These receptor sequences come from a boy aged 5-17 years in good health. Both conserved end residues are part of each CDR3. D genes are given only for firm matches. Size values are once, few and many counts, or a class for expanded clones, and some rows have none.

abundance	v_gene	j_gene	d_gene	CDR3aa	CDR3nt
few	TRBV12-5	TRBJ1-3	.	CASGYYGESGNTIYF	TGTGCTAGTGGTTACTACGGGGAATCTGGAAACACCATATATTTT
few	TRBV13	TRBJ2-5	TRBD2	CASSQQRGFQETQYF	TGTGCCAGCAGCCAGCAGCGGGGGTTCCAAGAGACCCAGTACTTC
few	TRBV9	TRBJ2-2	.	CASSVRPGELFF	TGTGCCAGCAGCGTACGACCCGGGGAGCTGTTTTTT
.	TRBV7-9	TRBJ2-5	.	CAGSGAAGRETQYF	TGTGCCGGCAGTGGGGCGGCAGGGCGGGAGACCCAGTACTTC
.	TRBV5-1	TRBJ1-1	TRBD1	CATQLDREGTEAFF	TGCGCCACCCAGTTAGACAGGGAGGGGACTGAAGCTTTCTTT
.	TRBV20-1	TRBJ1-6	.	CSARDERTPRGPLHF	TGCAGTGCTAGAGATGAAAGGACACCTCGGGGACCCCTCCACTTT
.	TRBV5-1	TRBJ2-5	TRBD2	CASSLPSGGFGEQYF	TGCGCCAGCAGCTTGCCTAGCGGGGGGTTTGGGGAGCAGTACTTC
.	TRBV6-5	TRBJ2-7	.	CASSPGADPWYEQYF	TGTGCCAGCAGCCCAGGCGCAGACCCCTGGTACGAGCAGTACTTC
.	TRBV5-1	TRBJ2-2	.	CASSLEEILPPGELFF	TGCGCCAGCAGCTTGGAGGAGATCCTCCCCCCCGGGGAGCTGTTTTTT
.	TRBV12-3/TRBV12-4	TRBJ2-1	.	CASSSPSDVPKGNEQFF	TGTGCCAGCAGTTCCCCTTCGGACGTCCCAAAGGGCAATGAGCAGTTCTTC
.	TRBV7-3	TRBJ2-1	TRBD2	CASSLEAGGLWNEQFF	TGCGCCAGCAGCTTAGAGGCGGGGGGGCTTTGGAATGAGCAGTTCTTC
few	TRBV4-2	TRBJ2-1	TRBD2	CASSQKPSASGGFENEQFF	TGTGCCAGCAGCCAAAAACCGTCGGCTAGCGGGGGGTTTGAGAATGAGCAGTTCTTC
.	TRBV15	TRBJ2-7	.	CATSIIIGEQYF	TGTGCCACCAGCATAATAATCGGGGAGCAGTACTTC
.	TRBV19	TRBJ2-5	.	CASTGGGQQETQYF	TGTGCCAGTACAGGAGGGGGGCAGCAAGAGACCCAGTACTTC
few	TRBV10-3	TRBJ2-2	.	CAISESSNTGELFF	TGTGCCATCAGTGAAAGCTCTAACACCGGGGAGCTGTTTTTT
.	TRBV7-8	TRBJ1-3	.	CASTLSRGSGNTVYF	TGTGCCAGCACCCTTTCCCGGGGATCCGGAAACACCGTATATTTT
.	TRBV5-1	TRBJ2-1	.	CASSSSIQVGGYNEQFF	TGCGCCAGCAGCTCCTCAATTCAGGTTGGGGGTTACAATGAGCAGTTCTTC
once	TRBV7-3	TRBJ2-3	.	CASSPTQAGDTQYF	TGTGCCAGCAGTCCGACGCAGGCAGGGGATACGCAGTATTTT
.	TRBV6-6	TRBJ1-4	.	CASTLGPGEKPFF	TGTGCCAGCACCCTTGGTCCGGGGGAAAAACCGTTTTTT
few	TRBV27	TRBJ2-5	TRBD2	CASSPTSGGQYQETQYF	TGTGCCAGCAGTCCGACTAGCGGGGGCCAGTACCAAGAGACCCAGTACTTC
few	TRBV5-1	TRBJ2-7	.	CASSLGAVRSSYEQYF	TGCGCCAGCAGCTTGGGAGCAGTTAGGAGCTCCTACGAGCAGTACTTC
.	TRBV12-3/TRBV12-4	TRBJ2-5	.	CASSFSTWRAQETQYF	TGTGCCAGCAGTTTTAGTACCTGGCGTGCTCAAGAGACCCAGTACTTC
few	TRBV3-1	TRBJ2-7	TRBD1	CASSSIEGTGRPYEQYF	TGTGCCAGCAGCTCGATAGAAGGGACAGGGAGACCCTACGAGCAGTACTTC
.	TRBV12-3/TRBV12-4	TRBJ2-1	TRBD2	CASKNWRGVSYNEQFF	TGTGCCAGCAAGAACTGGCGGGGGGTATCCTACAATGAGCAGTTCTTC
.	TRBV20-1	TRBJ2-5	TRBD1	CSAIRTGPHRCF	TGCAGTGCTATCAGGACAGGGCCACACCGGTGCTTC
many	TRBV7-2	TRBJ2-5	TRBD2	CASSSPSGARYF	TGTGCCAGCAGCTCCCCTAGCGGGGCCCGTTACTTC
.	TRBV11-2	TRBJ1-2	TRBD1	CASSLYHGTGAFGYTF	TGTGCCAGCAGCCTGTACCACGGGACAGGGGCCTTCGGCTACACCTTC
many	TRBV5-1	TRBJ2-5	.	CASSLDETQYF	TGCGCCAGCAGCTTGGATGAGACCCAGTACTTC
.	TRBV10-3	TRBJ2-7	.	CAISESKGVYEQYF	TGTGCCATCAGTGAGAGTAAGGGGGTCTACGAGCAGTACTTC
.	TRBV7-9	TRBJ2-5	.	CASSPWTDRGQQYF	TGTGCCAGCAGTCCCTGGACGGATCGGGGGCAGCAGTACTTC
.	TRBV7-9	TRBJ2-5	.	CASLALGAMRQETQYF	TGTGCCAGCCTAGCCTTGGGGGCAATGCGGCAAGAGACCCAGTACTTC
.	TRBV12-5	TRBJ1-4	.	CASGWADSPNEKLFF	TGTGCTAGTGGTTGGGCGGACAGTCCTAATGAAAAACTGTTTTTT
few	TRBV6-6	TRBJ1-2	.	CASSDSQRGNYGYTF	TGTGCCAGCAGTGACTCTCAGAGAGGGAACTATGGCTACACCTTC
.	TRBV24-1	TRBJ2-1	TRBD2	CATSDFTYSGATNEQFF	TGTGCCACCAGTGATTTCACCTATAGCGGGGCAACCAATGAGCAGTTCTTC
.	TRBV4-3	TRBJ2-7	TRBD2	CASSQTIAGVSEQYF	TGCGCCAGCAGCCAGACAATAGCGGGAGTTAGCGAGCAGTACTTC
.	TRBV14	TRBJ2-5	.	CASSQDWQETQYF	TGTGCCAGCAGCCAAGACTGGCAAGAGACCCAGTACTTC
.	TRBV7-2	TRBJ2-7	.	CASSPPWPGLSYEQYF	TGTGCCAGCAGCCCTCCCTGGCCTGGGCTCTCCTACGAGCAGTACTTC
.	TRBV6-5	TRBJ2-1	.	CASQQTVLHEQFF	TGTGCCAGCCAACAAACGGTCTTGCATGAGCAGTTCTTC
.	TRBV29-1	TRBJ1-2	.	CSVGSGTALLHGYAF	.
few	TRBV12-3/TRBV12-4	TRBJ2-5	TRBD1	CASGTGAETQYF	TGTGCCTCCGGGACAGGGGCGGAGACCCAGTACTTC
few	TRBV7-8	TRBJ2-3	.	CASSSGTFSTDTQYF	TGTGCCAGCAGCTCGGGGACATTTAGCACAGATACGCAGTATTTT
few	TRBV20-1	TRBJ2-5	.	CSATPGRLSQETQYF	TGCAGTGCTACGCCCGGACGGTTATCTCAAGAGACCCAGTACTTC
.	TRBV29-1	TRBJ2-3	TRBD2	CSVELAGGPTDTQYF	TGCAGCGTTGAGCTAGCGGGGGGCCCCACAGATACGCAGTATTTT
many	TRBV12-3/TRBV12-4	TRBJ2-2	.	CASRSESTGELFF	TGTGCCAGCAGGTCGGAGTCCACCGGGGAGCTGTTTTTT
.	TRBV12-3/TRBV12-4	TRBJ2-1	.	CASSFSGVEGEQFF	TGTGCCAGCAGTTTTTCAGGGGTAGAGGGTGAGCAGTTCTTC
.	TRBV21-1	TRBJ2-4	.	CASSKVGSGGVVVAKNIQYF	TGTGCCAGCAGCAAAGTAGGATCTGGGGGGGTTGTGGTAGCCAAAAACATTCAGTACTTC
.	TRBV7-6	TRBJ2-7	.	CASSPRPQDGAYEQYF	TGTGCCAGCAGCCCCCGGCCCCAGGACGGGGCCTACGAGCAGTACTTC
.	TRBV3-1	TRBJ2-1	.	CASSQVRDSEQFF	TGTGCCAGCAGCCAAGTAAGGGACTCTGAGCAGTTCTTC
few	TRBV6-1	TRBJ2-7	.	CASSEEPTTFYEQYF	TGTGCCAGCAGTGAAGAGCCAACTACCTTCTACGAGCAGTACTTC
.	TRBV27	TRBJ2-1	.	CASKENQDNEQFF	TGTGCCAGCAAGGAAAACCAGGACAATGAGCAGTTCTTC
few	TRBV4-1	TRBJ2-1	TRBD2	CASSQGTGGSYNEQFF	TGCGCCAGCAGCCAAGGGACGGGGGGCTCCTACAATGAGCAGTTCTTC
.	TRBV2	TRBJ2-7	.	CASSVGSLEQYF	TGTGCCAGCAGTGTAGGGTCTCTCGAGCAGTACTTC
.	TRBV5-5	TRBJ2-7	.	CASSLPGLPVSYEQYF	TGTGCCAGCAGCTTGCCGGGACTCCCAGTCTCCTACGAGCAGTACTTC
many	TRBV12-3/TRBV12-4	TRBJ2-5	TRBD2	CASSLRRGGRETQYF	TGTGCCAGCAGCTTGCGGCGGGGGGGCCGAGAGACCCAGTACTTC
few	TRBV20-1	TRBJ1-5	TRBD1	CSARGSPYRLSGIAGQGNQPQHF	TGCAGTGCTAGAGGGTCGCCATACCGACTTTCTGGGATCGCCGGACAGGGTAATCAGCCCCAGCATTTT
few	TRBV2	TRBJ1-1	TRBD1	CANLSGTVTGLEAFF	TGTGCCAACCTTTCCGGGACAGTGACGGGCCTTGAAGCTTTCTTT
.	TRBV2	TRBJ1-1	TRBD1	CASRGTDLGTEAFF	TGTGCCAGCAGGGGGACAGACTTGGGCACTGAAGCTTTCTTT
few	TRBV5-5	TRBJ2-1	TRBD1	CASSRYSGTGANEQFF	TGTGCCAGCAGCCGTTATTCCGGGACAGGGGCCAATGAGCAGTTCTTC
.	TRBV5-1	TRBJ1-6	.	CASSLGPGNSPLHF	TGCGCCAGCAGCTTGGGACCAGGGAACTCACCCCTCCACTTT
.	TRBV20-1	TRBJ2-3	.	CSARGSGRDTQYF	TGCAGTGCTAGGGGATCAGGGAGAGATACGCAGTATTTT